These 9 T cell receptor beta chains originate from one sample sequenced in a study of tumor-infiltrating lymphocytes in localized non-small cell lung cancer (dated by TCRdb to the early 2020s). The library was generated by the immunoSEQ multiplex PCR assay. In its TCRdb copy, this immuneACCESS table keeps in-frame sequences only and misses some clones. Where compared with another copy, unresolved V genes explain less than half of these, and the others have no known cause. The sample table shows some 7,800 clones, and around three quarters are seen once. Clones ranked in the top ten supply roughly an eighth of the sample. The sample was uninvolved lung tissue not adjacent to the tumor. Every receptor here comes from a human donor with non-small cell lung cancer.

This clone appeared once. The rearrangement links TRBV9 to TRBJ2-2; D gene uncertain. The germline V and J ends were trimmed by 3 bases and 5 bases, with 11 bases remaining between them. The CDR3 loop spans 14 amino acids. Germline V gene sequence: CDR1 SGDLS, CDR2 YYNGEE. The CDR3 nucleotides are TGTGCCAGCAGCGCCCAGCTCGCGACCGGGGAGCTGTTTTTT. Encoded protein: CASSAQLATGELFF.

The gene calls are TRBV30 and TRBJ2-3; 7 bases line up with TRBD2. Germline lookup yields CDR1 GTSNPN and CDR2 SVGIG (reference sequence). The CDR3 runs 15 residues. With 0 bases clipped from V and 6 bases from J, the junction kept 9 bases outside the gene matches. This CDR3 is CAWSVLAGAADTQYF. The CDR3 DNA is TGTGCCTGGAGTGTACTGGCGGGAGCAGCTGATACGCAGTATTTT.

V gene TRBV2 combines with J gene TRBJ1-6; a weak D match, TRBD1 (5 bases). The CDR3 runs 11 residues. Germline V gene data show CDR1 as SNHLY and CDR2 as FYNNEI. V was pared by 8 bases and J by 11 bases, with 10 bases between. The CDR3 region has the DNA TGTGCCAGCTCTCCGGACACACCCCTCCACTTT. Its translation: CASSPDTPLHF.

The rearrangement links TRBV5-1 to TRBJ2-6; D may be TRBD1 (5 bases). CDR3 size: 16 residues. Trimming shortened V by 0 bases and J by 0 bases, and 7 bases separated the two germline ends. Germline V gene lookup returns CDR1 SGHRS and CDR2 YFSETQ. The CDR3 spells CASSLDGASGANVLTF. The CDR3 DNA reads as TGCGCCAGCAGCTTGGATGGGGCCTCTGGGGCCAACGTCCTGACTTTC. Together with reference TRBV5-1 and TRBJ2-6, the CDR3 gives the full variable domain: KAGVTQTPRYLIKTRGQQVTLSCSPISGHRSVSWYQQTPGQGLQFLFEYFSETQRNKGNFPGRFSGRQFSNSRSEMNVSTLELGDSALYLCASSLDGASGANVLTFGAGSRLTVL.

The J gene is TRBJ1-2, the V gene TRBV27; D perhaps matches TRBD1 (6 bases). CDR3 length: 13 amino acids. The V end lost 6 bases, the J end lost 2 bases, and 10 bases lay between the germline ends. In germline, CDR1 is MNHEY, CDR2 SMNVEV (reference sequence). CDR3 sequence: CASSTGTNYGYTF. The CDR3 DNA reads TGTGCCAGCAGCACAGGGACAAACTATGGCTACACCTTC.

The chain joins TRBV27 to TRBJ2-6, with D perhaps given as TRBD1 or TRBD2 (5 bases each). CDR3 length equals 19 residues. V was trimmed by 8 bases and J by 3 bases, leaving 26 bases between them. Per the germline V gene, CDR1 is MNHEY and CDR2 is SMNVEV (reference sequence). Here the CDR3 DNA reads TGTGCCAGCGGTCGAGTCTCCGGGACGGCCTTACTTGGGGCCAACGTCCTGACTTTC. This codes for CASGRVSGTALLGANVLTF.

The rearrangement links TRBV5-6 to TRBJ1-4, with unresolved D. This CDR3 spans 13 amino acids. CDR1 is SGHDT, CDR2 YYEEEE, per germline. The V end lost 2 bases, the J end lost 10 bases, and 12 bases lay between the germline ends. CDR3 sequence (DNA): TGTGCCAGCAGCTTTACGGACTTGGGAAAACTGTTTTTT. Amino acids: CASSFTDLGKLFF.

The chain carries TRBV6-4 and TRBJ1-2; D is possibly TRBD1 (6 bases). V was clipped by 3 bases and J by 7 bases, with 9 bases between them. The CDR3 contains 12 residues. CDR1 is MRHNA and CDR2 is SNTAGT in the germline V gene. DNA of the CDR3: TGTGCCAGCAGTGAACAGGGTGCTGGCTACACCTTC. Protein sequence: CASSEQGAGYTF.

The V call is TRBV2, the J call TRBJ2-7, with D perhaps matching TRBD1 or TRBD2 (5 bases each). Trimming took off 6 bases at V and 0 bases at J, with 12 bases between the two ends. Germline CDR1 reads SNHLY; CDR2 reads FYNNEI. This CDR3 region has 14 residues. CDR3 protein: CASSRDAISYEQYF. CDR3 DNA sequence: TGTGCCAGCAGCCGGGACGCCATCTCCTACGAGCAGTACTTC.